Following are 27 T cell receptor beta chains from one sample sequenced in a study of metastatic and nonmetastatic thyroid tumors (dated by TCRdb to the early 2020s). None of the patients had been given any treatment before thyroid surgery. The protocol used for the library was PCR. Sequencing relied on an Illumina HiSeq 4000. In TCRdb, the public reads were trimmed at Q25 with fastp and aligned with MiXCR, with productive beta chains retained. The sample table holds 31,000 or so clones, of which 25% to 35% were seen once. In total, the top ten clones hold 25% to 35% of the sample. Material for sequencing was blood. The receptor set was obtained from a female donor with papillary thyroid cancer or a benign thyroid nodule (not recorded which). Some clones in this sample may be carry-over from other donors' samples.

This clone showed up just once. The V call is TRBV30, the J call TRBJ1-3; TRBD1 agrees at 7 bases. The junction had 11 bases not matched to a gene; V was cut back by 0 bases and J by 3 bases. Germline-derived CDR1 and CDR2 are GTSNPN and SVGIG (reference sequence). The CDR3 has 17 residues. The CDR3 reads CAWSVHSAGGGGNTIYF. The CDR3 coding sequence is TGTGCCTGGAGTGTACATTCGGCAGGGGGAGGTGGAAACACCATATATTTT.

This sequence joins TRBV4-2 and TRBJ2-3; 9 nucleotides line up with TRBD2. The CDR3 extends over 16 amino acids. Per germline, CDR1 LGHNA and CDR2 YNFKEQ. V was pared by 1 base and J by 6 bases, with 8 bases of the junction left unmatched. In DNA form, the CDR3 reads TGTGCCAGCAGCCAAGGCAGCCTGGCGGGAGGGGATACGCAGTATTTT. Residues: CASSQGSLAGGDTQYF.

This clone has a handful of counts. For the CDR3, the DNA is TGTGCCAGCAGTTACTCGAAGGAAGGGTCCGAGACCCAGTACTTC. Translation gives CASSYSKEGSETQYF. This sequence joins TRBV6-2 or TRBV6-3 and TRBJ2-5; no clear D. With 0 bases removed from V and 5 bases from J, the gap between germline ends came to 13 bases. Germline V CDR1 and CDR2: MNHEY, SVGEGT. The CDR3 contains 15 residues.

This clone has at least ten counts. The chain combines TRBV27 with TRBJ2-7, with TRBD2 as a possible D gene (7 bases). V shed 3 bases and J shed 1 base, with 13 bases lying between them. In germline, CDR1 is MNHEY, CDR2 SMNVEV (reference sequence). The CDR3 length is 15 residues. CDR3 region: CASSLAGARSYEQYF. In nucleotides, the CDR3 is TGTGCCAGCAGTTTGGCGGGGGCGAGATCCTACGAGCAGTACTTC.

This clone was seen repeatedly, ten times or more. CDR3 residues: CASGLDSGAGYTF. In DNA form, the CDR3 reads TGTGCCAGCGGGCTGGACAGTGGGGCTGGCTACACCTTC. This sequence joins TRBV6-1 and TRBJ1-2; possibly TRBD1 for D (6 bases). CDR3 length: 13 residues. CDR1 MNHNS and CDR2 SASEGT come from the germline V gene. V lost 8 bases and J 7 bases, leaving 17 bases between the germline ends.

This clone was seen a handful of times. The V and J genes are TRBV29-1 and TRBJ2-7; the D gene is possibly TRBD2 (6 bases). This CDR3 has 13 amino acids. Germline V gene lookup returns CDR1 SQVTM and CDR2 ANQGSEA. The chain's CDR3 is CSAGTGVGSEQYF. The CDR3 region has the DNA TGCAGTGCTGGGACGGGAGTCGGCTCCGAGCAGTACTTC.

This clone is categorized as medium-sized. The CDR3 loop is CSKGLAGSYEQYF. CDR3 DNA: TGCAGCAAAGGACTAGCGGGATCCTACGAGCAGTACTTC. This chain uses TRBV20-1 with TRBJ2-7; TRBD2 matches 12 bases. The CDR3 is 13 amino acids. The germline CDR1 and CDR2 sequences are DFQATT and SNEGSKA (reference sequence).

In its sample, this clone was seen many times. J is TRBJ1-5 and V is TRBV6-2 or TRBV6-3, with D possibly matching TRBD1 (6 bases). The V end was cut by 6 bases, the J end by 5 bases, with 14 bases between. Germline V gene sequence: CDR1 MNHEY, CDR2 SVGEGT. The CDR3 runs 14 residues. The CDR3 bases are TGTGCCAGCAGCCGGGACACTCGGTATCAGCCCCAGCATTTT. This gives the protein CASSRDTRYQPQHF.

This clone has just a few counts. The V call is TRBV20-1, the J call TRBJ2-6; D remains ambiguous. Germline V gene lookup returns CDR1 DFQATT and CDR2 SNEGSKA (reference sequence). The CDR3 extends over 14 amino acids. Trimming cost V 3 bases and J 0 bases, with 6 bases left between them. CDR3: CSASRYSGANVLTF. The CDR3 nucleotides read TGCAGTGCTAGTCGCTACTCTGGGGCCAACGTCCTGACTTTC.

This clone occurred many times. The chain combines TRBV20-1 with TRBJ2-3; D gene ambiguous. Looked up from germline, CDR1 is DFQATT and CDR2 is SNEGSKA (reference sequence). Between the trimmed V and J ends, which lost 5 bases and 4 bases, there was a span of 16 bases. CDR3 length: 14 amino acids. DNA for the CDR3: TGCAGTGCTGCTCTGGGGTTTGATCCAGATACGCAGTATTTT. Protein sequence: CSAALGFDPDTQYF.

This clone was counted only a few times. The chain uses TRBV6-2 or TRBV6-3 and TRBJ1-1, with D possibly being TRBD1 (5 bases). V shed 2 bases and J shed 2 bases, with 6 bases lying between them. This CDR3 has 13 amino acids. In germline, CDR1 is MNHEY, CDR2 SVGEGT. The DNA of the CDR3 is TGTGCCAGCAGTTACAGGGGTAACACTGAAGCTTTCTTT. Its translation: CASSYRGNTEAFF.

V usage is TRBV12-3 or TRBV12-4 and J usage is TRBJ2-6; weak D call: TRBD2 (5 bases). This CDR3 contains 14 residues. The V gene lost 6 bases and the J gene lost 2 bases, with 8 bases spanning the gap. DNA of the CDR3: TGTGCCAGCAGCCGGGGAACTGGGGCCAACGTCCTGACTTTC. Protein sequence: CASSRGTGANVLTF.

This clone was recorded a few times. This chain links TRBV2 with TRBJ1-2; 7 bases fit TRBD1. V was clipped by 7 bases and J by 7 bases; unmatched bases: 12. Looked up from germline, CDR1 is SNHLY and CDR2 is FYNNEI. This CDR3 has 14 residues. DNA for the CDR3: TGTGCCAGCAAGGGGGGGCGGACAGGACTTGGCTACACCTTC. Residues: CASKGGRTGLGYTF. Full variable domain (remainder filled in from reference TRBV2 and TRBJ1-2): EPEVTQTPSHQVTQMGQEVILRCVPISNHLYFYWYRQILGQKVEFLVSFYNNEISEKSEIFDDQFSVERPDGSNFTLKIRSTKLEDSAMYFCASKGGRTGLGYTFGSGTRLTVV.

This clone came up a few times. Here the CDR3 DNA reads TGTGCCAGCTCCGGGACTAGCGGGAGTGATGAGCAGTTCTTC. It specifies CASSGTSGSDEQFF. The gene calls are TRBV27 and TRBJ2-1, with 14 bases fitting TRBD2. Germline V gene lookup returns CDR1 MNHEY and CDR2 SMNVEV (reference sequence). The V and J ends lost 8 bases and 8 bases, in that order; junction bases with no gene match: 5. The CDR3 covers 14 residues.

This clone was seen more than once but under ten times. The chain has TRBV6-1 and TRBJ1-2, with D possibly TRBD1 on 6 matching bases. V was clipped by 7 bases and J by 4 bases, with 16 bases between them. The germline V gene encodes CDR1 MNHNS and CDR2 SASEGT. CDR3 length equals 14 residues. The CDR3 here is CASTPMTGRYGYTF. The CDR3 DNA follows: TGTGCCAGCACCCCGATGACAGGCCGCTATGGCTACACCTTC.

By sample share, this clone is medium-sized. The V call is TRBV6-1, the J call TRBJ2-5; either TRBD1 or TRBD2 may supply D (5 bases each). Trimming took off 5 bases at V and 4 bases at J, with 14 bases between the two ends. Germline CDR1 and CDR2: MNHNS and SASEGT. This CDR3 spans 14 amino acids. The CDR3 is CASSLGPLRETQYF. In DNA form, the CDR3 reads TGTGCCAGCAGTTTGGGACCCCTCCGAGAGACCCAGTACTTC.

CDR3 in DNA: TGTGCCAGCAGTTATCGCCAGGGGGGCAACTACAATGAGCAGTTCTTC. This encodes CASSYRQGGNYNEQFF. The rearrangement joins TRBV6-2 or TRBV6-3 to TRBJ2-1, with D perhaps matching TRBD1 (7 bases). V was trimmed by 3 bases and J by 3 bases, leaving 15 bases between them. This CDR3 region has 16 residues. Germline V gene sequence: CDR1 MNHEY, CDR2 SVGEGT.

The rearrangement uses TRBV18 and TRBJ2-7; 8 positions match TRBD1. Germline CDR1 is KGHSH and CDR2 is LQKENI. The length of the CDR3 is 15 residues. The V segment lost 3 bases and the J segment 5 bases; nucleotides outside the gene matches: 9. The CDR3 sequence is CASSPIRDRPHEQYF. The CDR3 bases are TGTGCCAGCTCACCTATCCGGGACAGGCCCCACGAGCAGTACTTC.

The rearrangement links TRBV4-2 to TRBJ1-5; 9 nucleotides line up with TRBD1. V dropped 4 bases and J dropped 0; count of bases not matched to a gene: 7. CDR1 and CDR2 from the germline V gene are LGHNA and YNFKEQ. The CDR3 length is 17 residues. CDR3 in amino acids: CASSPDRGGYSNQPQHF. CDR3 bases: TGTGCCAGCAGCCCGGACAGGGGAGGATATAGCAATCAGCCCCAGCATTTT.

The chain has TRBV30 and TRBJ2-5, with 8 positions matching TRBD1. In germline, CDR1 is GTSNPN, CDR2 SVGIG (reference sequence). With V trimmed by 5 bases and J by 3 bases, 8 bases remained unmatched. This CDR3 spans 14 amino acids. The chain's CDR3 is CAWDFGQGKETQYF. DNA of the CDR3: TGTGCCTGGGATTTTGGACAGGGTAAAGAGACCCAGTACTTC. Filled out from reference TRBV30 and TRBJ2-5, the complete variable domain reads SQTIHQWPATLVQPVGSPLSLECTVEGTSNPNLYWYRQAAGRGLQLLFYSVGIGQISSEVPQNLSASRPQDRQFILSSKKLLLSDSGFYLCAWDFGQGKETQYFGPGTRLLVL.

Relative to its sample, this clone is medium-sized. The chain is built from TRBV6-1 and TRBJ2-1; 10 bases are shared with TRBD2. CDR1 is MNHNS, CDR2 SASEGT, per germline. This CDR3 comprises 15 residues. J gave up 15 bases and V 5 bases, and 16 bases lay outside the gene matches. CDR3 nucleotides: TGTGCCAGCAGTCCCACTAGCGGGACCTATCCACGGTCGTTCTTC. Encoded protein: CASSPTSGTYPRSFF.

Here the CDR3 reads CASSPPGQGAVVNEQFF. As DNA, the CDR3 is TGTGCCAGCAGTCCTCCGGGGCAGGGGGCAGTTGTGAATGAGCAGTTCTTC. The rearrangement joins TRBV6-2 or TRBV6-3 to TRBJ2-1; 8 bases are a match to TRBD1. The CDR3 has 17 amino acids. CDR1 and CDR2 from the germline V gene are MNHEY and SVGEGT. The trim removed 5 bases at V and 7 bases at J, leaving 16 bases unmatched.

The genes are TRBV5-6 and TRBJ1-2; TRBD1 matches at 8 bases. Germline V lookup: CDR1 SGHDT, CDR2 YYEEEE. The CDR3 sequence is 13 residues long. J lost 9 bases, V lost 4 bases, and 8 bases had no gene match. CDR3: CASSEGQAPRYTF. Here the CDR3 DNA reads TGTGCCAGCAGCGAGGGACAGGCTCCACGCTACACCTTC.

This clone came up a few times. The rearrangement links TRBV5-7 to TRBJ2-6; no clear D. TRBV5-7 is identified as an open reading frame with a role that is uncertain. Trimming pared 2 bases from V and 3 bases from J, leaving 9 bases between. The length of the CDR3 is 15 residues. CDR3 in DNA: TGTGCCAGCAGCTTCTCTGGGGTTGGGGCCAACGTCCTGACTTTC. The encoded protein is CASSFSGVGANVLTF.

CDR3 loop: CASGLAGQETQYF. The CDR3 DNA reads as TGTGCTAGTGGTTTAGCTGGACAAGAGACCCAGTACTTC. The chain has TRBV12-5 and TRBJ2-5; D is undetermined. The CDR3 sequence is 13 residues long. Germline V gene lookup returns CDR1 LGHNT and CDR2 FRNRAP. V gave up 3 bases and J gave up 2 bases, with 7 bases separating them. Using reference TRBV12-5 and TRBJ2-5 for the parts outside the CDR3, the full variable domain is DARVTQTPRHKVTEMGQEVTMRCQPILGHNTVFWYRQTMMQGLELLAYFRNRAPLDDSGMPKDRFSAEMPDATLATLKIQPSEPRDSAVYFCASGLAGQETQYFGPGTRLLVL.

The CDR3 coding sequence is TGCGCCAGCAGCTTGGAACAGGCGGCCCGCACAGATACGCAGTATTTT. Its translation is CASSLEQAARTDTQYF. The chain has TRBV5-1 and TRBJ2-3; tentative D call: TRBD1 (5 bases). Germline CDR1 SGHRS, CDR2 YFSETQ. Deletions cut 0 bases from V and 1 base from J, with 12 bases between. This CDR3 has 16 residues.

This clone was seen a single time. The chain has TRBV30 and TRBJ2-2; 8 bases are shared with TRBD2. CDR1 and CDR2 from the germline V gene are GTSNPN and SVGIG (reference sequence). This CDR3 is built from 15 residues. V trimming: 0 bases; J trimming: 6 bases; junction bases outside the gene matches: 6. CDR3 in amino acids: CAWSVHAGGAGELFF. CDR3 DNA: TGTGCCTGGAGTGTACACGCGGGAGGCGCCGGGGAGCTGTTTTTT.